Each of the 28 T cell receptor beta chains below was sequenced from the same sample in a study of blood T cell repertoires in COVID-19 (dated by TCRdb to the early 2020s). The library was made by the immunoSEQ multiplex PCR assay. TCRdb obtained this table from immuneACCESS and retained in-frame rearrangements with V and J assigned. These tables miss some clones; where compared with another copy, unresolved V genes account for less than half of the shortfall, and the remainder is unexplained. This sample lists about 160,000 clones; roughly 90% were detected once. The top ten clones comprise roughly 2% of the sample. Sequenced sample: peripheral blood. The receptors come from a man between 18 and 35 years old with acute or convalescent COVID-19.

V is TRBV5-6 and J is TRBJ2-3; 8 bases match TRBD2. Germline V gene sequence: CDR1 SGHDT, CDR2 YYEEEE. V gave up 2 bases and J gave up 0 bases; unmatched junction bases: 2. This CDR3 has 15 amino acids. CDR3 coding DNA: TGTGCCAGCAGCTTAGGCGGGGGGAGCACAGATACGCAGTATTTT. This encodes CASSLGGGSTDTQYF.

The V and J genes are TRBV5-6 and TRBJ2-2; possible D gene TRBD2, 5 bases. Between the trimmed V and J ends, which lost 4 bases and 5 bases, there was a span of 12 bases. The CDR3 length is 14 residues. CDR1 and CDR2 (germline): SGHDT, YYEEEE. The CDR3 DNA reads as TGTGCCAGCAGCGCCACTGGAGGAACCGGGGAGCTGTTTTTT. Amino acids: CASSATGGTGELFF.

The chain couples TRBV6-5 to TRBJ2-5; TRBD2 matches at 8 bases. The J segment lost 5 bases and the V segment lost 7 bases, leaving 9 bases of the junction unmatched. In germline, CDR1 is MNHEY, CDR2 SVGAGI. The length of the CDR3 is 14 residues. CDR3 in DNA: TGTGCCAGCACCCTGAGGGCTAGCGGGGAGACCCAGTACTTC. As protein: CASTLRASGETQYF.

The genes are TRBV7-2 and TRBJ1-1, with 9 bases fitting TRBD1. V lost 4 bases and J lost 4; bases outside the gene matches: 13. This CDR3 comprises 17 residues. CDR1 is SGHTA, CDR2 FQGNSA, per germline. CDR3 loop: CASSWGGTGIIGTEAFF. For the CDR3, the DNA is TGTGCCAGCAGCTGGGGCGGGACAGGGATTATCGGCACTGAAGCTTTCTTT.

The chain combines TRBV5-4 with TRBJ2-1; TRBD2 matches at 8 bases. CDR3 length equals 14 residues. Germline loops: CDR1 SGHNT, CDR2 YYREEE (reference sequence). V was clipped by 2 bases and J by 4 bases; unmatched bases: 2. Here the CDR3 reads CASSLAGVYNEQFF. DNA for the CDR3: TGTGCCAGCAGCTTAGCGGGAGTTTACAATGAGCAGTTCTTC.

This chain joins TRBV2 and TRBJ1-6, with TRBD1 matching over 8 bases. The germline V gene encodes CDR1 SNHLY and CDR2 FYNNEI. The trim removed 5 bases at V and 13 bases at J, leaving 7 bases unmatched. There are 13 residues in the CDR3. CDR3 sequence reads: CASSPGQERPLHF. CDR3 nucleotide sequence: TGTGCCAGCAGTCCGGGACAGGAAAGGCCCCTCCACTTT.

The chain employs TRBV19 and TRBJ2-5; the match to TRBD1 covers 7 bases. Per germline, CDR1 LNHDA and CDR2 SQIVND (reference sequence). V trimming: 5 bases; J trimming: 4 bases; junction bases outside the gene matches: 4. CDR3 length: 13 amino acids. The CDR3 coding sequence is TGTGCCAGTAGTTTCAACAGGGGAGAGACCCAGTACTTC. Residues: CASSFNRGETQYF.

The gene calls are TRBV3-1 (or the pseudogene TRBV3-2) and TRBJ1-6; 8 bases line up with TRBD1. CDR1 and CDR2 from the germline V gene are LGHDT and YNNKEL (reference sequence). V trimming: 1 base; J trimming: 4 bases; junction bases outside the gene matches: 6. This CDR3 is built from 17 residues. CDR3 sequence (DNA): TGTGCCAGCAGCCAAGTGAACAGGGGGTCATATAATTCACCCCTCCACTTT. Encoded protein: CASSQVNRGSYNSPLHF.

V and J are TRBV7-9 and TRBJ1-1, with D perhaps TRBD1 (6 bases). V was pared by 5 bases and J by 4 bases, with 20 bases between. CDR1 and CDR2 (germline): SEHNR, FQNEAQ (reference sequence). CDR3 length: 16 residues. Here the CDR3 DNA reads TGTGCCAGCAGCGAATGGTCAAGGACAGTTCCCACTGAAGCTTTCTTT. Protein sequence: CASSEWSRTVPTEAFF.

The chain links TRBV5-1 to TRBJ1-2, with D maybe TRBD1 (5 bases). Trimming removed 0 bases from V and 4 bases from J, with 10 bases in between. CDR1 is SGHRS and CDR2 is YFSETQ in the germline V gene. This CDR3 comprises 14 residues. The CDR3 DNA sequence: TGCGCCAGCAGCTTGGGGGAGGACACCTATGGCTACACCTTC. Its translation: CASSLGEDTYGYTF.

This clone occurred once. CDR3 bases: TGTGCCAGCAGTTCGGCAGGGCGGAATGAAAAACTGTTTTTT. This encodes CASSSAGRNEKLFF. The chain uses TRBV27 and TRBJ1-4; D possibly corresponds to TRBD1 (5 bases). Germline loops: CDR1 MNHEY, CDR2 SMNVEV (reference sequence). The CDR3 has 14 amino acids. Trimming left V 4 bases short and J 5 bases short, with 11 bases between.

This clone has a single count. The chain couples TRBV4-1 to TRBJ2-3; 7 bases map to TRBD2. Germline-derived CDR1 and CDR2 are MGHRA and YSYEKL. J lost 4 bases, V lost 2 bases, and 6 bases had no gene match. This CDR3 region has 15 residues. The CDR3 DNA reads as TGCGCCAGCAGCCAATGGGGCGGGAGCGCAGATACGCAGTATTTT. Protein sequence: CASSQWGGSADTQYF.

The chain uses TRBV6-1 and TRBJ1-1; D is ambiguous. The V and J ends lost 6 bases and 0 bases respectively, with 20 bases between them. The CDR3 loop spans 17 amino acids. Germline-derived CDR1 and CDR2 are MNHNS and SASEGT. CDR3 sequence reads: CASRESHRRTLNTEAFF. The CDR3 nucleotides are TGTGCCAGCAGAGAATCACATCGTCGCACCCTGAACACTGAAGCTTTCTTT.

Worth noting for this clone: Other DNA sequences of this sample code for an identical CDR3. The chain couples TRBV9 to TRBJ2-2, with a possible D match to TRBD2 (6 bases). CDR3 length: 14 amino acids. The ends were cut back, 0 bases at V and 4 bases at J, with 7 bases in the middle. Germline V gene lookup returns CDR1 SGDLS and CDR2 YYNGEE. This CDR3 reads CASSVVGGTGELFF. The DNA for the CDR3 is TGTGCCAGCAGCGTAGTCGGGGGCACCGGGGAGCTGTTTTTT.

The V call is TRBV3-1 (or the pseudogene TRBV3-2), the J call TRBJ1-1; unclear D gene. Germline V gene lookup returns CDR1 LGHDT and CDR2 YNNKEL (reference sequence). The CDR3 loop spans 14 amino acids. V lost 0 bases to trimming and J lost 10 bases, with 15 bases between them. The CDR3 region is CASSQDLGRSVAFF. The CDR3 nucleotides are TGTGCCAGCAGCCAAGACCTCGGGAGGTCGGTAGCTTTCTTT.

The chain employs TRBV19 and TRBJ1-1; D is undetermined. The germline V and J ends were trimmed by 7 bases and 6 bases, with 12 bases remaining between them. Germline V gives CDR1 LNHDA, CDR2 SQIVND (reference sequence). CDR3 size: 12 residues. Written as DNA, the CDR3 is TGTGCCAGTAAAAGTATTCGGGCTGAAGCTTTCTTT. This translates into CASKSIRAEAFF.

The CDR3 DNA is TGTGCCAGCAGCGTCGGAGAGGGGGCGGAAAAACTGTTTTTT. Residues: CASSVGEGAEKLFF. The chain has TRBV9 and TRBJ1-4; TRBD1 aligns across 7 bases. V lost 2 bases and J lost 8; bases outside the gene matches: 6. Germline loops: CDR1 SGDLS, CDR2 YYNGEE. The CDR3 contains 14 residues.

The chain recombines TRBV15 with TRBJ2-7; 7 positions agree with TRBD2. Germline values: CDR1 LNHNV, CDR2 YYDKDF (reference sequence). The CDR3 covers 16 residues. J gave up 1 base and V 1 base, and 7 bases lay outside the gene matches. CDR3 protein: CATSRVGGGSSYEQYF. The CDR3 DNA follows: TGTGCCACCAGCAGAGTGGGGGGGGGATCTTCCTACGAGCAGTACTTC.

This clone was seen only once. The J gene is TRBJ1-5, the V gene TRBV3-1 (or the pseudogene TRBV3-2); D perhaps matches TRBD1 (5 bases). Trimming took 1 base from V and 5 from J, leaving 15 bases between them. This CDR3 has 16 amino acids. Per the germline V gene, CDR1 is LGHDT and CDR2 is YNNKEL (reference sequence). In DNA form, the CDR3 reads TGTGCCAGCAGCCAAGGGCAGGGTCGGGTGCATCAGCCCCAGCATTTT. Amino acid sequence: CASSQGQGRVHQPQHF.

The J gene is TRBJ1-2, the V gene TRBV3-1 (or the pseudogene TRBV3-2); D is perhaps TRBD1 (6 bases). Trimming shortened V by 6 bases and J by 0 bases, and 14 bases separated the two germline ends. Germline CDR1 LGHDT, CDR2 YNNKEL (reference sequence). There are 15 residues in the CDR3. The CDR3 DNA reads TGTGCCAGCAGTGCTCAGGGGCCGTCTAACTATGGCTACACCTTC. Protein: CASSAQGPSNYGYTF.

The chain couples TRBV18 to TRBJ2-7; D perhaps matches TRBD2 (6 bases). The CDR3 extends over 17 amino acids. In germline, CDR1 is KGHSH, CDR2 LQKENI. The V gene lost 3 bases and the J gene lost 2 bases, with 20 bases spanning the gap. The CDR3, as DNA: TGTGCCAGCTCACCCTCTTTCGGGCGGGAACCTACCTACGAGCAGTACTTC. Translated, it gives CASSPSFGREPTYEQYF.

The sample holds a few counts of this clone. This rearrangement joins TRBV6-5 to TRBJ2-2; 7 nucleotides align to TRBD1. Per germline, CDR1 MNHEY and CDR2 SVGAGI. The CDR3 sequence is 14 residues long. Trimming took 5 bases from V and 2 from J; bases not matched to a gene: 2. The CDR3, as DNA: TGTGCCAGCAGTCGGGACAGCAACACCGGGGAGCTGTTTTTT. As protein: CASSRDSNTGELFF.

The V call is TRBV6-5, the J call TRBJ2-7; a possible D gene is TRBD1 (5 bases). Germline-derived CDR1 and CDR2 are MNHEY and SVGAGI. The V and J ends lost 2 bases and 1 base respectively, with 9 bases between them. The length of the CDR3 is 14 residues. CDR3 loop: CASSYGAFSYEQYF. The CDR3 coding sequence is TGTGCCAGCAGTTACGGGGCGTTTTCCTACGAGCAGTACTTC.

The genes are TRBV29-1 and TRBJ1-1; a possible D gene is TRBD1 (5 bases). Germline CDR1 reads SQVTM; CDR2 reads ANQGSEA. The CDR3 loop spans 12 amino acids. V shed 6 bases and J shed 4 bases, with 12 bases lying between them. As DNA, the CDR3 is TGCAGCGTCCGTGGGGGGGGCACTGAAGCTTTCTTT. Amino acid sequence: CSVRGGGTEAFF.

The gene calls are TRBV9 and TRBJ2-1, with D possibly TRBD1 on 6 matching bases. The germline V and J ends were trimmed by 3 bases and 8 bases, with 18 bases remaining between them. The CDR3 runs to 15 residues. The germline V gene encodes CDR1 SGDLS and CDR2 YYNGEE. DNA of the CDR3: TGTGCCAGCAGCGGAGGGACAAATTGGGTCGATGAGCAGTTCTTC. It translates to CASSGGTNWVDEQFF.

The chain is built from TRBV3-1 (or the pseudogene TRBV3-2) and TRBJ2-3, with D perhaps matching TRBD1 (6 bases). Trimming removed 4 bases at V and 2 bases at J, with 16 bases between. From germline, CDR1 is LGHDT and CDR2 YNNKEL (reference sequence). The length of the CDR3 is 16 residues. CDR3 bases: TGTGCCAGCAGCCCCAGGGGCTCATCCTTCACAGATACGCAGTATTTT. It encodes CASSPRGSSFTDTQYF.

V and J are TRBV27 and TRBJ2-1, with a weak D call TRBD1 (6 bases). The germline V and J ends were trimmed by 8 bases and 7 bases, with 24 bases remaining between them. This CDR3 is built from 16 residues. The germline CDR1 and CDR2 sequences are MNHEY and SMNVEV (reference sequence). The CDR3 coding sequence is TGTGCCAGCGCTCGATCAAGGGGGACCCCCCGGAATGAGCAGTTCTTC. Encoded protein: CASARSRGTPRNEQFF.

V gene TRBV5-1 combines with J gene TRBJ1-4; TRBD1 aligns across 7 bases. Germline CDR1 is SGHRS and CDR2 is YFSETQ. CDR3 size: 15 residues. Trimming removed 3 bases from V and 2 bases from J; junction bases left unmatched: 4. The CDR3 sequence: CASSSDRATNEKLFF. DNA for the CDR3: TGCGCCAGCAGCTCCGACAGGGCCACTAATGAAAAACTGTTTTTT.